These 23 T cell receptor beta chains came from one sample sequenced in a study of T cell changes during pregnancy in multiple sclerosis. Clones were read by immunoSEQ multiplex PCR, and TCRdb kept only the in-frame ones, dropping some. The sample yields tens of thousands of clones, about 90% seen once. The sample consisted of CD4+ T cells from peripheral blood mononuclear cells, taken in the third trimester of pregnancy. These receptors were collected from a female donor with multiple sclerosis, enrolled in a pregnancy study.

This clone was counted a single time. The V gene is TRBV10-3, the J gene TRBJ2-3; possible D gene TRBD2, 6 bases. Germline assignment: CDR1 ENHRY and CDR2 SYGVKD. Deletions cut 3 bases from V and 1 base from J, with 11 bases between. CDR3 size: 15 residues. CDR3 bases: TGTGCCATCAGTGAAGAGGGACTTGGCACAGATACGCAGTATTTT. Its translation: CAISEEGLGTDTQYF.

V is TRBV5-1 and J is TRBJ2-1; 8 nucleotides match TRBD2. CDR1 is SGHRS, CDR2 YFSETQ, per germline. The CDR3 runs 16 residues. The ends lost 2 bases at V and 9 bases at J; junction bases unmatched: 13. The chain's CDR3 is CASSFPSGLTGGEQFF. Written as DNA, the CDR3 is TGCGCCAGCAGCTTCCCTAGCGGGCTTACCGGGGGTGAGCAGTTCTTC. Complete variable domain (other parts from reference TRBV5-1 and TRBJ2-1): KAGVTQTPRYLIKTRGQQVTLSCSPISGHRSVSWYQQTPGQGLQFLFEYFSETQRNKGNFPGRFSGRQFSNSRSEMNVSTLELGDSALYLCASSFPSGLTGGEQFFGPGTRLTVL.

The V call is TRBV18, the J call TRBJ2-7; possible D gene TRBD2, 5 bases. CDR1 and CDR2 from the germline V gene are KGHSH and LQKENI. V lost 2 bases to trimming and J lost 0 bases, with 14 bases between them. This CDR3 has 16 residues. The CDR3 region has the DNA TGTGCCAGCTCACCAAGGATCAGCGGCGGCTCCTACGAGCAGTACTTC. It encodes CASSPRISGGSYEQYF.

The genes are TRBV6-1 and TRBJ2-2; 7 positions match TRBD2. Germline V gives CDR1 MNHNS, CDR2 SASEGT. The trim removed 6 bases at V and 4 bases at J, leaving 5 bases unmatched. The CDR3 has 14 amino acids. CDR3 residues: CASRPAGRTGELFF. CDR3 sequence (DNA): TGTGCCAGCAGACCAGCGGGACGCACCGGGGAGCTGTTTTTT.

V and J are TRBV5-1 and TRBJ2-7; TRBD2 matches 8 bases. CDR3 length: 15 amino acids. V was pared by 0 bases and J by 2 bases, with 4 bases of the junction left unmatched. Germline V lookup: CDR1 SGHRS, CDR2 YFSETQ. In DNA, the CDR3 is TGCGCCAGCAGCTTGGTTGGCGGGGGGACCTACGAGCAGTACTTC. Protein sequence: CASSLVGGGTYEQYF.

Comments on this clone: This sample includes further DNA sequences coding for the same CDR3. V usage is TRBV19 and J usage is TRBJ2-3; D is possibly TRBD2 (5 bases). The CDR3 covers 13 residues. The germline V gene has CDR1 LNHDA and CDR2 SQIVND (reference sequence). The ends were cut back, 3 bases at V and 6 bases at J, with 10 bases in the middle. CDR3 bases: TGTGCCAGTAGTATTGGACTTGCCGATACGCAGTATTTT. Amino acid sequence: CASSIGLADTQYF. The full variable domain, its missing parts supplied by reference TRBV19 and TRBJ2-3, is DGGITQSPKYLFRKEGQNVTLSCEQNLNHDAMYWYRQDPGQGLRLIYYSQIVNDFQKGDIAEGYSVSREKKESFPLTVTSAQKNPTAFYLCASSIGLADTQYFGPGTRLTVL.

The chain joins TRBV29-1 to TRBJ2-1; TRBD2 matches 14 bases. This CDR3 region has 15 residues. With 4 bases clipped from V and 9 bases from J, the junction kept 8 bases outside the gene matches. Germline V lookup: CDR1 SQVTM, CDR2 ANQGSEA. CDR3: CSVGLAGGKSGEQFF. The DNA of the CDR3 is TGCAGCGTTGGACTAGCGGGAGGGAAATCGGGTGAGCAGTTCTTC.

The V and J genes are TRBV4-3 and TRBJ2-7; 13 bases map to TRBD2. CDR3 length: 14 residues. Germline V gene data show CDR1 as LGHNA and CDR2 as YSLEER. V shed 0 bases, J shed 10 bases, and the junction held 3 bases outside the gene matches. For the CDR3, the DNA is TGCGCCAGCAGCCAAGAAGGACTAGCGGGAGTTCAGTACTTC. Encoded protein: CASSQEGLAGVQYF.

The V call is TRBV27, the J call TRBJ1-2; 11 nucleotides match TRBD1. CDR3 size: 16 residues. The V segment lost 5 bases and the J segment 4 bases; nucleotides outside the gene matches: 9. The V gene's germline CDR1 is MNHEY and CDR2 SMNVEV (reference sequence). CDR3 DNA sequence: TGTGCCAGCAGTGGCCCCGGGACAGGGGGAAGCTATGGCTACACCTTC. As protein: CASSGPGTGGSYGYTF.

About this clone: At one boundary the junction diverges from the germline segment, which might be a read error. The J gene is TRBJ2-7, the V gene TRBV6-1, with 8 bases lining up with TRBD1. Germline loops: CDR1 MNHNS, CDR2 SASEGT. The CDR3 length is 14 residues. The CDR3 sequence is CASSGDRGGYGQYF. The CDR3 region has the DNA TGTGCCAGCAGTGGCGACAGGGGAGGCTACGGGCAGTACTTC.

This chain uses TRBV13 with TRBJ2-7, with TRBD2 as a possible D gene (6 bases). CDR1 and CDR2 (germline): PRHDT, FYEKMQ (reference sequence). This CDR3 spans 17 amino acids. V lost 4 bases, J lost 2 bases, and 21 bases lay in between. This CDR3 is CASSSSWNGGDPYEQYF. The CDR3 nucleotides are TGTGCCAGCAGCTCCTCTTGGAACGGCGGGGACCCCTACGAGCAGTACTTC.

This rearrangement joins TRBV10-3 to TRBJ2-6; D remains unclear. CDR1 is ENHRY and CDR2 is SYGVKD in the germline V gene. Trimming removed 6 bases from V and 1 base from J, with 7 bases in between. This CDR3 spans 14 amino acids. CDR3 DNA sequence: TGTGCCATCAGCAATCCATCTGGGGCCAACGTCCTGACTTTC. Protein: CAISNPSGANVLTF.

The genes are TRBV23-1 and TRBJ1-2, with TRBD1 matching 8 bases. TRBV23-1 is annotated as an ORF whose role is uncertain. The CDR3 spans 21 residues. V shed 6 bases and J 1 base; nucleotides not matched to a gene: 25. CDR3: CASSQNASPGGSRIGNYGYTF. The CDR3 region has the DNA TGCGCCAGCAGCCAAAATGCTTCGCCAGGGGGCAGCCGTATAGGTAACTATGGCTACACCTTC.

This clone was observed a single time. This sequence joins TRBV19 and TRBJ1-1, with D hard to call. Germline CDR1 reads LNHDA; CDR2 reads SQIVND (reference sequence). The CDR3 loop spans 14 amino acids. V shed 5 bases and J shed 9 bases, with 19 bases lying between them. This chain's CDR3 is CASSPRLMALKAFF. The CDR3 coding sequence is TGTGCCAGTAGTCCCCGACTGATGGCCCTTAAAGCTTTCTTT.

The rearrangement joins TRBV6-5 to TRBJ1-3; D is undetermined. CDR3 size: 13 residues. Germline loops: CDR1 MNHEY, CDR2 SVGAGI. The V gene lost 10 bases and the J gene lost 0 bases, with 10 bases spanning the gap. The DNA of the CDR3 is TGTGCCACCCAGTCCTTCTCTGGAAACACCATATATTTT. Residues: CATQSFSGNTIYF.

The chain employs TRBV30 and TRBJ2-1; D may be TRBD2 (5 bases). The CDR3 contains 11 residues. Germline CDR1 reads GTSNPN; CDR2 reads SVGIG (reference sequence). Deletions cut 8 bases from V and 8 bases from J, with 13 bases between. Here the CDR3 reads CAVGGPDEQFF. CDR3 DNA sequence: TGTGCCGTTGGAGGTCCCGATGAGCAGTTCTTC.

The V gene is TRBV2, the J gene TRBJ2-7; 7 nucleotides agree with TRBD1. This CDR3 comprises 13 residues. V lost 9 bases, J lost 3 bases, and 8 bases stayed unmatched. The germline gives CDR1 SNHLY, CDR2 FYNNEI. The CDR3 region is CASSTGNIYEQYF. CDR3 bases: TGTGCCAGTTCGACAGGGAACATCTACGAGCAGTACTTC.

The rearrangement links TRBV9 to TRBJ2-7; unclear D gene. This CDR3 is built from 16 residues. CDR1 is SGDLS and CDR2 is YYNGEE in the germline V gene. V was cut by 0 bases and J by 3 bases, with 16 bases left in between. CDR3 sequence (DNA): TGTGCCAGCAGCGTAGATAGTGGGCTTCTATACTACGAGCAGTACTTC. Protein: CASSVDSGLLYYEQYF.

V is TRBV18 and J is TRBJ2-1; 8 nucleotides line up with TRBD2. V lost 6 bases to trimming and J lost 9 bases; unmatched junction nucleotides: 7. Germline CDR1 is KGHSH and CDR2 is LQKENI. This CDR3 region has 13 residues. CDR3 in amino acids: CASSRRTSSEQFF. In DNA form, the CDR3 reads TGTGCCAGCTCCCGGCGGACTAGCAGTGAGCAGTTCTTC.

The chain has TRBV2 and TRBJ2-1; 9 nucleotides agree with TRBD2. The V segment lost 5 bases and the J segment 7 bases; nucleotides outside the gene matches: 3. The CDR3 runs 13 residues. Looked up from germline, CDR1 is SNHLY and CDR2 is FYNNEI. This chain's CDR3 is CASSKSGRNEQFF. For the CDR3, the DNA is TGTGCCAGCAGTAAAAGCGGGAGGAATGAGCAGTTCTTC.

This chain joins TRBV6-1 and TRBJ2-7; a weak D match, TRBD1 (6 bases). This CDR3 spans 15 amino acids. Germline values: CDR1 MNHNS, CDR2 SASEGT. Trimming took 3 bases from V and 3 from J, leaving 15 bases between them. The CDR3 region is CASSDPAGAIYEQYF. The CDR3 nucleotides are TGTGCCAGCAGTGATCCCGCAGGGGCAATCTACGAGCAGTACTTC.

The chain employs TRBV7-2 and TRBJ1-2; perhaps TRBD1 as D (5 bases). V was cut by 5 bases and J by 5 bases, with 15 bases left in between. Germline loops: CDR1 SGHTA, CDR2 FQGNSA. CDR3 length: 14 residues. The CDR3 loop reads CASSLPHRGYGYTF. DNA for the CDR3: TGTGCCAGCAGCCTCCCTCATAGGGGATATGGCTACACCTTC.

This clone came up once. The chain joins TRBV9 to TRBJ2-1; 11 bases align to TRBD2. This CDR3 has 16 residues. After removal of 4 bases from V and 1 base from J, the junction contained 4 bases not matched to a gene. Germline-derived CDR1 and CDR2 are SGDLS and YYNGEE. In DNA, the CDR3 is TGTGCCAGCAGCCAACTAGCGGGAGCGTCCTACAATGAGCAGTTCTTC. Its protein is CASSQLAGASYNEQFF.